This TCR beta chain derives from a study of PD-1 blockade in classical Hodgkin lymphoma. Repertoires were generated with immunoSEQ multiplex PCR, while TCRdb's copy carries only in-frame clones and drops some. Altogether 90,000 or so clones are present, 85% to 95% being singletons, with the ten largest covering over 2%. The patients all showed relapse after autologous stem cell transplantation, while their brentuximab vedotin exposure varied. V trimming: 3 bases; J trimming: 4 bases; junction bases outside the gene matches: 5. Germline values: CDR1 MNHEY, CDR2 SVGAGI. CDR3 length equals 15 residues. The rearrangement uses TRBV6-5 and TRBJ2-5; 10 bases are shared with TRBD2. The receptor was isolated from a human donor with classical Hodgkin lymphoma. The sample in question was peripheral blood mononuclear cells (PBMCs), obtained before the second cycle of nivolumab. The CDR3: CASSYLAGDVETQYF. DNA for the CDR3: TGTGCCAGCAGTTATCTAGCGGGAGACGTAGAGACCCAGTACTTC.